This TCR beta chain was observed in a study of T cell changes during pregnancy in multiple sclerosis. The length of the CDR3 is 14 residues. The V end lost 1 base, the J end lost 8 bases, and 11 bases lay between the germline ends. Germline values: CDR1 SNHLY, CDR2 FYNNEI. TCRdb's table, derived via immunoSEQ multiplex PCR, lists solely in-frame clones and lacks some. The table shows 40,000 to 55,000 clones, with approximately 92% occurring only once. This TCR came from a female donor with multiple sclerosis, enrolled in a pregnancy study. The sequencing used CD4+ T cells from peripheral blood mononuclear cells, collected before pregnancy. The rearrangement links TRBV2 to TRBJ1-4; tentative D call: TRBD1 (5 bases). CDR3 sequence reads: CASSEGRVGEKLFF. DNA for the CDR3: TGTGCCAGCAGTGAAGGCAGGGTTGGGGAAAAACTGTTTTTT.